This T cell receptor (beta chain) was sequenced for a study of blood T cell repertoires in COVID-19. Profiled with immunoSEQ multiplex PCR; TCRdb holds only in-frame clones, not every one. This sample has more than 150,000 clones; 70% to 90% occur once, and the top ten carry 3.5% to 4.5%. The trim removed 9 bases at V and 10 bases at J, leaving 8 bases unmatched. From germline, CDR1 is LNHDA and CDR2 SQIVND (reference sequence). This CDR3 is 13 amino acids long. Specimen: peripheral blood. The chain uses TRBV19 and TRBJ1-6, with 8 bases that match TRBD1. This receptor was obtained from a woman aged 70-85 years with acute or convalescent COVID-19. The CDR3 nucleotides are TGTGCCAGCAATACAGGGGGTGGGTCACCCCTCCACTTT. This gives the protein CASNTGGGSPLHF.